A selection of T cell receptor beta chains follows, all from one sample in a study of cytotoxic CD8 clonotypes in ibrutinib-treated CLL. Profiling relied on immunoSEQ multiplex PCR, and the TCRdb table lists in-frame clones only, not all of them. The sample shows 150,000 to 200,000 clones, 70% to 90% of them seen only once. The specimen comprised PBMCs, sampled at disease progression, from a patient treated with ibrutinib. All receptors derive from a human donor with chronic lymphocytic leukemia. CDR3s include the opening cysteine and the closing phenylalanine or tryptophan. The order of the fields is CDR3 protein, CDR3 DNA, J gene, V gene, clone size, D gene, CDR3 length. D genes are given only for firm matches. Only part of the rows carry a size: once, few, many, or a class if the clone is expanded.

CDR3 protein: CASSGAAGGSWGTQYF; CDR3 DNA: TGTGCCAGCAGTGGGGCAGCGGGGGGGTCCTGGGGGACCCAGTACTTC; J gene: TRBJ2-5; V gene: TRBV6-1; clone size: -; D gene: TRBD2; CDR3 length: 16
CDR3 protein: CAWRGVRNYEQYF; CDR3 DNA: TGTGCCTGGAGGGGCGTTAGGAATTACGAGCAGTACTTC; J gene: TRBJ2-7; V gene: TRBV30; clone size: -; D gene: -; CDR3 length: 13
CDR3 protein: CASSWGTSGSLTDTQYF; CDR3 DNA: TGTGCCAGCAGCTGGGGAACTAGCGGGAGTTTGACAGATACGCAGTATTTT; J gene: TRBJ2-3; V gene: TRBV9; clone size: -; D gene: TRBD2; CDR3 length: 17
CDR3 protein: CASSVADITWAGANVLTF; CDR3 DNA: TGTGCCAGCAGTGTGGCGGACATTACGTGGGCAGGGGCCAACGTCCTGACTTTC; J gene: TRBJ2-6; V gene: TRBV6-1; clone size: few; D gene: -; CDR3 length: 18
CDR3 protein: CASSWEREGHYEQFF; CDR3 DNA: TGTGCCAGCAGCTGGGAGCGGGAGGGCCACTATGAGCAGTTCTTC; J gene: TRBJ2-1; V gene: TRBV11-2; clone size: -; D gene: TRBD2; CDR3 length: 15
CDR3 protein: CSVDVGDTQYF; CDR3 DNA: TGCAGCGTTGACGTCGGGGATACGCAGTATTTT; J gene: TRBJ2-3; V gene: TRBV29-1; clone size: -; D gene: -; CDR3 length: 11
CDR3 protein: CASSVVTTDEQFF; CDR3 DNA: TGTGCCAGCAGCGTAGTAACGACAGATGAGCAGTTCTTC; J gene: TRBJ2-1; V gene: TRBV9; clone size: -; D gene: -; CDR3 length: 13
CDR3 protein: CSVAAGDQPQHF; CDR3 DNA: TGCAGCGTTGCGGCAGGAGATCAGCCCCAGCATTTT; J gene: TRBJ1-5; V gene: TRBV29-1; clone size: -; D gene: -; CDR3 length: 12
CDR3 protein: CASSQPTGTAFKGRDGYTF; CDR3 DNA: TGTGCCAGCAGCCAACCGACCGGGACAGCGTTTAAGGGGCGAGATGGCTACACCTTC; J gene: TRBJ1-2; V gene: TRBV7-2; clone size: -; D gene: TRBD1; CDR3 length: 19
CDR3 protein: CASSLEGTRSGEQYF; CDR3 DNA: TGTGCCAGCAGCTTGGAGGGGACAAGGTCGGGGGAGCAGTACTTC; J gene: TRBJ2-7; V gene: TRBV5-3; clone size: -; D gene: -; CDR3 length: 15
CDR3 protein: CASSFSSERSNEQFF; CDR3 DNA: TGCGCCAGCAGCTTTTCTAGCGAGCGGTCCAATGAGCAGTTCTTC; J gene: TRBJ2-1; V gene: TRBV5-1; clone size: -; D gene: -; CDR3 length: 15
CDR3 protein: CASSRNHRTSGTQYF; CDR3 DNA: TGTGCCAGCAGCAGAAACCATCGGACTAGCGGGACCCAGTACTTC; J gene: TRBJ2-5; V gene: TRBV11-2; clone size: -; D gene: TRBD2; CDR3 length: 15
CDR3 protein: CASSPGVDTGELFF; CDR3 DNA: TGCGCCAGCAGCCCGGGTGTTGACACCGGGGAGCTGTTTTTT; J gene: TRBJ2-2; V gene: TRBV5-1; clone size: -; D gene: -; CDR3 length: 14
CDR3 protein: CASSLPAGEQFF; CDR3 DNA: TGCGCCAGCAGCCTACCAGCGGGTGAGCAGTTCTTC; J gene: TRBJ2-1; V gene: TRBV5-1; clone size: -; D gene: -; CDR3 length: 12
CDR3 protein: CASSFDTIYGYTF; CDR3 DNA: TGCGCCAGCAGTTTTGATACCATATATGGCTACACCTTC; J gene: TRBJ1-2; V gene: TRBV5-1; clone size: few; D gene: -; CDR3 length: 13
CDR3 protein: CASSPRQGETEAFF; CDR3 DNA: TGCGCCAGCAGCCCCCGACAGGGAGAGACTGAAGCTTTCTTT; J gene: TRBJ1-1; V gene: TRBV5-1; clone size: -; D gene: TRBD1; CDR3 length: 14
CDR3 protein: CASSLTGGLAFF; CDR3 DNA: TGTGCCAGCAGTTTGACAGGGGGCCTTGCTTTCTTT; J gene: TRBJ1-1; V gene: TRBV28; clone size: once; D gene: TRBD1; CDR3 length: 12
CDR3 protein: CASIQGSTNYGYTF; CDR3 DNA: TGTGCCAGCATCCAGGGGTCTACTAACTATGGCTACACCTTC; J gene: TRBJ1-2; V gene: TRBV7-9; clone size: -; D gene: -; CDR3 length: 14
CDR3 protein: CASSSWTGGPLGDTQYF; CDR3 DNA: TGTGCCAGCAGTTCCTGGACGGGAGGGCCTTTGGGAGATACGCAGTATTTT; J gene: TRBJ2-3; V gene: TRBV27; clone size: -; D gene: TRBD2; CDR3 length: 17
CDR3 protein: CATSRGGTGDGYTF; CDR3 DNA: TGTGCCACCAGCAGAGGCGGGACAGGGGACGGCTACACCTTC; J gene: TRBJ1-2; V gene: TRBV15; clone size: -; D gene: TRBD1; CDR3 length: 14
CDR3 protein: CATSDWDRDNQPQHF; CDR3 DNA: TGTGCCACCAGCGATTGGGACAGGGATAATCAGCCCCAGCATTTT; J gene: TRBJ1-5; V gene: TRBV15; clone size: -; D gene: TRBD1; CDR3 length: 15
CDR3 protein: CSVVSRQGASGNTIYF; CDR3 DNA: TGCAGCGTTGTGTCGCGACAGGGGGCATCGGGAAACACCATATATTTT; J gene: TRBJ1-3; V gene: TRBV29-1; clone size: once; D gene: TRBD1; CDR3 length: 16
CDR3 protein: CASSFDSSLAKNIQYF; CDR3 DNA: TGTGCCAGCAGTTTCGACAGTTCCCTAGCCAAAAACATTCAGTACTTC; J gene: TRBJ2-4; V gene: TRBV6-5; clone size: -; D gene: -; CDR3 length: 16
CDR3 protein: CASSLSRAGELFF; CDR3 DNA: TGTGCCAGCAGTTTATCGCGGGCCGGGGAGCTGTTTTTT; J gene: TRBJ2-2; V gene: TRBV27; clone size: once; D gene: -; CDR3 length: 13
CDR3 protein: CASSPWGGQGSSQETQYF; CDR3 DNA: TGCGCCAGCAGCCCCTGGGGTGGACAGGGATCGTCCCAAGAGACCCAGTACTTC; J gene: TRBJ2-5; V gene: TRBV5-1; clone size: -; D gene: TRBD1; CDR3 length: 18
CDR3 protein: CASSFGTSQETQYF; CDR3 DNA: TGCGCCAGCAGCTTTGGGACATCTCAAGAGACCCAGTACTTC; J gene: TRBJ2-5; V gene: TRBV5-1; clone size: -; D gene: -; CDR3 length: 14
CDR3 protein: CASSPNDRGTNTEAFF; CDR3 DNA: TGTGCCAGCTCACCCAATGACAGGGGAACGAACACTGAAGCTTTCTTT; J gene: TRBJ1-1; V gene: TRBV18; clone size: -; D gene: TRBD1; CDR3 length: 16
CDR3 protein: CSVEHPSSGGYTF; CDR3 DNA: TGCAGCGTTGAACATCCCAGCTCAGGCGGCTACACCTTC; J gene: TRBJ1-2; V gene: TRBV29-1; clone size: -; D gene: -; CDR3 length: 13
CDR3 protein: CASSQAWGTGSGEQFF; CDR3 DNA: TGTGCCAGCAGCCAGGCCTGGGGGACAGGGTCGGGTGAGCAGTTCTTC; J gene: TRBJ2-1; V gene: TRBV14; clone size: -; D gene: TRBD1; CDR3 length: 16
CDR3 protein: CASSIQAYTGELFF; CDR3 DNA: TGTGCCAGTAGTATACAAGCCTACACCGGGGAGCTGTTTTTT; J gene: TRBJ2-2; V gene: TRBV19; clone size: once; D gene: -; CDR3 length: 14
CDR3 protein: CASSLLSRGTGAGETQYF; CDR3 DNA: TGTGCCAGCAGCTTACTTAGCCGCGGAACAGGGGCGGGGGAGACCCAGTACTTC; J gene: TRBJ2-5; V gene: TRBV7-6; clone size: -; D gene: -; CDR3 length: 18
CDR3 protein: CASSLRDRGDSNEKLFF; CDR3 DNA: TGTGCCAGCAGTTTAAGGGACAGGGGGGATTCTAATGAAAAACTGTTTTTT; J gene: TRBJ1-4; V gene: TRBV28; clone size: few; D gene: TRBD1; CDR3 length: 17
CDR3 protein: CASSLWGSNTGELFF; CDR3 DNA: TGTGCCAGCAGCCTGTGGGGGTCGAACACCGGGGAGCTGTTTTTT; J gene: TRBJ2-2; V gene: TRBV9; clone size: -; D gene: -; CDR3 length: 15
CDR3 protein: CATRGGLNTGELFF; CDR3 DNA: TGTGCCACCAGGGGGGGCCTAAACACCGGGGAGCTGTTTTTT; J gene: TRBJ2-2; V gene: TRBV9; clone size: once; D gene: -; CDR3 length: 14
CDR3 protein: CASSIGRAYSNQPQHF; CDR3 DNA: TGTGCCAGCAGCATTGGGCGGGCATATAGCAATCAGCCCCAGCATTTT; J gene: TRBJ1-5; V gene: TRBV5-6; clone size: few; D gene: -; CDR3 length: 16
CDR3 protein: CASSLLPQSGGTEAFF; CDR3 DNA: TGCGCCAGCAGCTTGCTACCTCAATCAGGGGGCACTGAAGCTTTCTTT; J gene: TRBJ1-1; V gene: TRBV5-1; clone size: -; D gene: TRBD1; CDR3 length: 16
CDR3 protein: CASSLWTAVYGYTF; CDR3 DNA: TGTGCCAGCAGCTTGTGGACAGCAGTTTATGGCTACACCTTC; J gene: TRBJ1-2; V gene: TRBV5-6; clone size: -; D gene: -; CDR3 length: 14
CDR3 protein: CASSLARTGSPSTDTQYF; CDR3 DNA: TGCGCCAGCAGCTTGGCCCGAACAGGGTCCCCAAGCACAGATACGCAGTATTTT; J gene: TRBJ2-3; V gene: TRBV5-1; clone size: -; D gene: -; CDR3 length: 18
CDR3 protein: CASSQDAGPSYNEQFF; CDR3 DNA: TGCGCCAGCAGCCAAGATGCGGGTCCCTCCTACAATGAGCAGTTCTTC; J gene: TRBJ2-1; V gene: TRBV4-3; clone size: -; D gene: -; CDR3 length: 16
CDR3 protein: CASSLGLVGNEQFF; CDR3 DNA: TGTGCCAGCAGCTTAGGCTTAGTCGGGAATGAGCAGTTCTTC; J gene: TRBJ2-1; V gene: TRBV11-3; clone size: -; D gene: -; CDR3 length: 14
CDR3 protein: CASSKSRLAGENEQFF; CDR3 DNA: TGTGCCAGCAGCAAATCAAGACTAGCGGGAGAGAATGAGCAGTTCTTC; J gene: TRBJ2-1; V gene: TRBV21-1; clone size: few; D gene: -; CDR3 length: 16
CDR3 protein: CASSSSGATSYEQYF; CDR3 DNA: TGTGCCAGCAGTTCCAGCGGAGCCACCTCCTACGAGCAGTACTTC; J gene: TRBJ2-7; V gene: TRBV7-9; clone size: -; D gene: -; CDR3 length: 15
CDR3 protein: CASSRDRDTEAFF; CDR3 DNA: TGTGCCAGCAGCCGGGACAGGGACACTGAAGCTTTCTTT; J gene: TRBJ1-1; V gene: TRBV7-6; clone size: -; D gene: TRBD1; CDR3 length: 13
CDR3 protein: CASSLGRAYRTGENTEAFF; CDR3 DNA: TGTGCCAGCAGTTTGGGACGGGCCTATCGGACAGGGGAGAACACTGAAGCTTTCTTT; J gene: TRBJ1-1; V gene: TRBV28; clone size: -; D gene: TRBD1; CDR3 length: 19
CDR3 protein: CASSDSGTPYGYTF; CDR3 DNA: TGTGCCAGCAGTGATTCCGGGACGCCGTATGGCTACACCTTC; J gene: TRBJ1-2; V gene: TRBV25-1; clone size: -; D gene: -; CDR3 length: 14
CDR3 protein: CATQRTILNEQFF; CDR3 DNA: TGTGCCACCCAGAGGACCATCCTCAATGAGCAGTTCTTC; J gene: TRBJ2-1; V gene: TRBV19; clone size: -; D gene: -; CDR3 length: 13
CDR3 protein: CASSLGGRALYNEQFF; CDR3 DNA: TGTGCCAGCAGCTTAGGCGGGAGGGCCTTGTACAATGAGCAGTTCTTC; J gene: TRBJ2-1; V gene: TRBV5-4; clone size: -; D gene: TRBD2; CDR3 length: 16
CDR3 protein: CAWTLSLGGTEAFF; CDR3 DNA: TGTGCCTGGACTCTCAGCCTGGGGGGCACTGAAGCTTTCTTT; J gene: TRBJ1-1; V gene: TRBV30; clone size: -; D gene: -; CDR3 length: 14
CDR3 protein: CASSLGPNGQPQHF; CDR3 DNA: TGCGCCAGCAGCCTGGGGCCTAATGGTCAGCCCCAGCATTTT; J gene: TRBJ1-5; V gene: TRBV4-3; clone size: -; D gene: -; CDR3 length: 14
CDR3 protein: CASSFRIGSLKNIQYF; CDR3 DNA: TGTGCCAGCAGCTTCCGGATCGGCAGTCTGAAAAACATTCAGTACTTC; J gene: TRBJ2-4; V gene: TRBV7-2; clone size: -; D gene: -; CDR3 length: 16
CDR3 protein: CASSLAGQGDTNYGYTF; CDR3 DNA: TGCGCCAGCAGCTTGGCCGGACAGGGAGATACAAACTATGGCTACACCTTC; J gene: TRBJ1-2; V gene: TRBV5-1; clone size: -; D gene: TRBD1; CDR3 length: 17
CDR3 protein: CASSDRGEKLFF; CDR3 DNA: TGTGCCAGCAGTGACAGGGGGGAAAAACTGTTTTTT; J gene: TRBJ1-4; V gene: TRBV2; clone size: -; D gene: TRBD1; CDR3 length: 12
CDR3 protein: CASTFSAGSYGYTF; CDR3 DNA: TGCGCCAGCACCTTTTCGGCAGGGAGCTATGGCTACACCTTC; J gene: TRBJ1-2; V gene: TRBV5-1; clone size: once; D gene: -; CDR3 length: 14